This T cell receptor beta chain appears in the sequencing data of a study of shared clonotypes between healthy human individuals. Across the study: The donor group consisted of a couple of women and a few men, aged 18 to 49.

Profiled with immunoSEQ multiplex PCR; TCRdb holds only in-frame clones, not every one. The table records approximately 500,000 clones, 90% to 97% of them present only once. Germline CDR1 is MNHEY and CDR2 is SMNVEV (reference sequence). This CDR3 is built from 19 residues. The V gene end was trimmed by 0 bases and the J gene end by 4 bases; junction bases not matched to a gene: 15. This clonotype originated in a woman under 40 in good health. Sequenced material: naive CD4+ T cells sorted from blood. Stated subset: CD45RA+ positively selected. This chain connects TRBV27 to TRBJ2-3; 8 bases line up with TRBD2. The CDR3 bases are TGTGCCAGCAGTTTATCCGGCTTGGCGGGAGGAGCGAAGGCAGATACGCAGTATTTT. This encodes CASSLSGLAGGAKADTQYF.